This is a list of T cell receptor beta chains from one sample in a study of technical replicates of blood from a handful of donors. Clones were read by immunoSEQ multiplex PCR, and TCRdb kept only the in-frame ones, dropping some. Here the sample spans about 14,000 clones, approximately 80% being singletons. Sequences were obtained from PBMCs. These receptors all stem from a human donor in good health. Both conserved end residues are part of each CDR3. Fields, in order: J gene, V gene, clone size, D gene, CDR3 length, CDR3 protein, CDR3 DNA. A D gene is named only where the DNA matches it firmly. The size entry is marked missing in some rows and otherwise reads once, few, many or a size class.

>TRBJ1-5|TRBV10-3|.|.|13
CAIRADRNQPQHF
TGTGCCATCAGAGCTGACAGGAATCAGCCCCAGCATTTT
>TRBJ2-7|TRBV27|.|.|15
CASSLSGWSSYEQYF
TGTGCCAGCAGTTTATCTGGGTGGAGCTCCTACGAGCAGTACTTC
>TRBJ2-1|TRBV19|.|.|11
CASDEEGEQFF
TGTGCCTCCGATGAGGAAGGAGAGCAGTTCTTC
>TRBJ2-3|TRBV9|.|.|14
CASSEESGTDTQYF
TGTGCCAGCAGCGAAGAGTCGGGCACAGATACGCAGTATTTT
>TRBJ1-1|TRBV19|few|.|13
CASSIRGGTEAFF
TGTGCCAGTAGTATTCGGGGAGGGACTGAAGCTTTCTTT
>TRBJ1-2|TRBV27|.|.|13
CASRQTANYGYTF
TGTGCCAGCAGGCAGACAGCTAACTATGGCTACACCTTC
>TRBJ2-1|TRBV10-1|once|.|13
CASRSQGGNEQFF
TGCGCCAGCAGAAGCCAGGGGGGCAATGAGCAGTTCTTC
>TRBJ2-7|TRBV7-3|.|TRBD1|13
CASSSGGLGEQYF
TGTGCCAGCAGCTCAGGGGGTCTGGGTGAGCAGTACTTC
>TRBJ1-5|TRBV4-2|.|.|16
CASSQGQGGGNQPQHF
TGTGCCAGCAGCCAAGGGCAGGGTGGAGGCAATCAGCCCCAGCATTTT
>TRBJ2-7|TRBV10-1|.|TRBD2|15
CASSESAGGTYEQYF
TGCGCCAGCAGTGAGTCGGCGGGAGGAACCTACGAGCAGTACTTC
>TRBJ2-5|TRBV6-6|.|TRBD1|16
CASSPPDRGGGKTQYF
TGTGCCAGCAGTCCCCCGGACAGGGGAGGCGGAAAGACCCAGTACTTC
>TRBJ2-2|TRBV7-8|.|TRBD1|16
CASKKNGQGAPGELFF
TGTGCCAGCAAGAAGAACGGACAGGGGGCGCCCGGGGAGCTGTTTTTT
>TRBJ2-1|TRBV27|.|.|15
CASSLLGHSYNEQFF
TGTGCCAGCAGTTTACTGGGGCACTCCTACAATGAGCAGTTCTTC
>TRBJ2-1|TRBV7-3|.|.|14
CASSLGREFNEQFF
TGTGCCAGCAGCTTAGGCCGGGAGTTTAATGAGCAGTTCTTC
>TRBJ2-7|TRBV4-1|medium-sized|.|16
CASSQDEGVGSYEQYF
TGCGCCAGCAGCCAAGATGAGGGGGTTGGATCCTACGAGCAGTACTTC
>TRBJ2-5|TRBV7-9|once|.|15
CASSLGSGSQETQYF
TGTGCCAGCAGCTTAGGGAGTGGCAGCCAAGAGACCCAGTACTTC
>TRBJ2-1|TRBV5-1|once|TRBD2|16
CASSLIAGGPVNEQFF
TGCGCCAGCAGCTTGATAGCGGGAGGGCCCGTTAATGAGCAGTTCTTC
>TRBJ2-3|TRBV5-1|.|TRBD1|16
CASSLDQGAGTDTQYF
TGCGCCAGCAGCTTGGATCAGGGGGCCGGGACAGATACGCAGTATTTT
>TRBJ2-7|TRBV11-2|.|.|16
CASSLRRDTSSYEQYF
TGTGCCAGCAGCCTAAGGCGGGATACGAGCTCCTACGAGCAGTACTTC
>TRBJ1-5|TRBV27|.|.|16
CASRPFDRISNQPQHF
TGTGCCAGCAGACCCTTCGACAGAATTAGCAATCAGCCCCAGCATTTT
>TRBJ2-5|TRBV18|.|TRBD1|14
CASSSTGYRETQYF
TGTGCCAGCTCATCGACAGGGTATCGGGAGACCCAGTACTTC
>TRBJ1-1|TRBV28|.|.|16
CASSFVIGVGNTEAFF
TGTGCCAGCAGTTTCGTGATAGGGGTTGGGAACACTGAAGCTTTCTTT
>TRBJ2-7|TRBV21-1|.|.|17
CASTWTSGRACSYEQYF
TGTGCCAGCACCTGGACTAGCGGGAGGGCCTGCTCCTACGAGCAGTACTTC
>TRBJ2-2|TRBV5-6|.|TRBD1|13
CASSRTGAGELFF
TGTGCCAGCAGTAGGACAGGGGCCGGGGAGCTGTTTTTT